This T cell receptor beta chain originates from a study of cytomegalovirus exposure and HLA in healthy donors. Background on the study: Early released data had tens of millions of unique TCRs, all coming from HLA-typed donors. Overall study findings and caveats: A later analysis reportedly found that, within productive TCRs, an Asian-associated ancestry cluster had fewer N-insertions than the mean observed across the roughly 630 donors. More clonal expansion characterized HLA-associated TCR beta chains than equally common others in a later analysis. 164 TCR beta chains were listed as cytomegalovirus-associated.

In regard to this clone: What it binds is not known.

The PCR was carried out with 60 Vbeta primers and 13 Jbeta primers. Sequencing used immunoSEQ multiplex PCR; TCRdb keeps in-frame clones, though not all of them. The sample spans about 77,000 clones; the ten largest clones claim roughly an eighth. CDR1 is SGHNT and CDR2 is YENEEA in the germline V gene. This CDR3 is 12 amino acids long. V lost 4 bases to trimming and J lost 7 bases, with 10 bases between them. The sequenced sample consisted of PBMCs. The receptor was isolated from a man between 50 and 59 years old in good health and CMV-seropositive. The chain joins TRBV11-3 to TRBJ1-1, with unresolved D. The CDR3 region has the DNA TGTGCCAGCAGCTCCAGGTTAGGTGAAGCTTTCTTT. It encodes CASSSRLGEAFF.